The present T cell receptor (beta chain) was sequenced within a study of T cell changes during pregnancy in multiple sclerosis. Sequencing used immunoSEQ multiplex PCR; TCRdb keeps in-frame clones, though not all of them. This sample has approximately 15,000 clones; 84% occur once, and the top ten carry 15% to 20%. The ends were cut back, 6 bases at V and 6 bases at J, with 12 bases in the middle. The germline CDR1 and CDR2 sequences are SNHLY and FYNNEI. This CDR3 has 12 amino acids. Material: CD8+ T cells from peripheral blood mononuclear cells, obtained in the third trimester of pregnancy. V gene TRBV2 combines with J gene TRBJ2-7; TRBD1 might be the D (5 bases). The source is a female donor in good health, enrolled as a control in a pregnancy study. CDR3 bases: TGTGCCAGCAGCCCCAGGGAAAGCGAGCAGTACTTC. Its protein product is CASSPRESEQYF.